This TCR beta chain was recorded in a study of T cell responses to AZD1222 COVID-19 vaccine. Some clones are missing from TCRdb's copy, which holds only in-frame ones; the method was immunoSEQ multiplex PCR. The table lists over 130,000 clones, 85% to 95% of them singletons, with 4% to 5.5% in the top ten. Trimming left V 6 bases short and J 4 bases short, with 10 bases between. This CDR3 is 14 amino acids long. Germline V gene data show CDR1 as MNHEY and CDR2 as SVGAGI. This receptor was identified in an adult in good health. V gene TRBV6-5 combines with J gene TRBJ1-6; no clear D gene. Source: peripheral blood, taken on day 0 of AZD1222 vaccination. The CDR3 region is CASRRTAYNSPLHF. The CDR3 nucleotides are TGTGCCAGCAGACGGACCGCTTATAATTCACCCCTCCACTTT.